The 25 T cell receptor beta chains given below trace back to one sample, sequenced in a study of blood T cell repertoires in COVID-19. TCRdb's copy holds only in-frame clones and misses some; the assay was immunoSEQ multiplex PCR. The profile covers tens of thousands of clones, with 91% appearing a single time and around 4.9% taken by the ten largest. Sequencing was performed on peripheral blood. These receptors came from a woman aged 55-75 years with active COVID-19.

The chain carries TRBV5-1 and TRBJ1-3, with 7 bases fitting TRBD1. The CDR3 extends over 15 amino acids. The germline V gene encodes CDR1 SGHRS and CDR2 YFSETQ. V was pared by 0 bases and J by 1 base, with 1 base of the junction left unmatched. The CDR3 DNA is TGCGCCAGCAGCTTGGGGGACAGATCTGGAAACACCATATATTTT. It translates to CASSLGDRSGNTIYF.

The genes are TRBV19 and TRBJ2-3, with 7 bases aligning to TRBD1. Trimming took 3 bases from V and 2 from J; bases not matched to a gene: 8. This CDR3 has 16 residues. CDR1 is LNHDA and CDR2 is SQIVND in the germline V gene (reference sequence). CDR3 amino acids: CASSITGASDTDTQYF. Written as DNA, the CDR3 is TGTGCCAGTAGTATTACAGGGGCCTCGGACACAGATACGCAGTATTTT.

Worth noting for this clone: One end of the junction is discordant with germline, which a read error may explain. The chain uses TRBV28 and TRBJ1-1, with D hard to call. The CDR3 consists of 14 residues. The germline V gene encodes CDR1 MDHEN and CDR2 SYDVKM. CDR3 residues: CASSPTNRNTKAFF. The DNA for the CDR3 is TGTGCCAGCAGCCCAACCAACCGGAACACTAAAGCTTTCTTT.

This chain uses TRBV5-1 with TRBJ2-5; 7 bases agree with TRBD1. Germline loops: CDR1 SGHRS, CDR2 YFSETQ. CDR3 length: 15 amino acids. After removal of 4 bases from V and 3 bases from J, the junction contained 9 bases not matched to a gene. Here the CDR3 reads CASSPQPGTEETQYF. The CDR3 DNA reads as TGCGCCAGCAGCCCTCAACCCGGGACAGAAGAGACCCAGTACTTC.

This clone was counted once. This chain connects TRBV19 to TRBJ2-2, with 11 positions matching TRBD1. V gave up 5 bases and J gave up 6 bases; unmatched junction bases: 5. CDR3 length equals 15 residues. Germline CDR1 LNHDA, CDR2 SQIVND (reference sequence). The CDR3 loop reads CASSPDRGRPGELFF. In nucleotides, the CDR3 is TGTGCCAGTAGTCCGGACAGGGGGCGTCCCGGGGAGCTGTTTTTT.

The chain's CDR3 is CASSATPLASPYNEQFF. DNA of the CDR3: TGTGCCAGCAGCGCGACACCCCTAGCGAGCCCCTACAATGAGCAGTTCTTC. The J gene is TRBJ2-1, the V gene TRBV5-8, with a possible D match to TRBD2 (6 bases). Germline V gives CDR1 SGHTS, CDR2 YDEGEE. V lost 4 bases and J lost 2, with 19 bases in between. The CDR3 contains 17 residues.

The rearrangement uses TRBV7-9 and TRBJ2-7; TRBD2 agrees at 11 bases. The V gene's germline CDR1 is SEHNR and CDR2 FQNEAQ (reference sequence). The CDR3 sequence is 17 residues long. V shed 5 bases, J shed 7 bases, and the junction held 16 bases outside the gene matches. CDR3: CASSPWTSGPRGGEQYF. The DNA of the CDR3 is TGTGCCAGCAGCCCGTGGACTAGCGGGCCTAGGGGTGGAGAGCAGTACTTC.

The chain employs TRBV11-2 and TRBJ2-1, with 12 bases identical to TRBD2. This CDR3 contains 18 residues. The trim removed 7 bases at V and 5 bases at J, leaving 15 bases unmatched. CDR1 and CDR2 (germline): SGHAT, FQNNGV. The CDR3 bases are TGTGCCAGCAACTTCCTATCCGGGACTAGCGGGTTTAACAATGAGCAGTTCTTC. It specifies CASNFLSGTSGFNNEQFF.

This chain links TRBV7-9 with TRBJ2-1; 7 bases line up with TRBD1. The CDR3 runs 15 residues. With V trimmed by 3 bases and J by 2 bases, 4 bases remained unmatched. Germline V gene sequence: CDR1 SEHNR, CDR2 FQNEAQ (reference sequence). The CDR3 region has the DNA TGTGCCAGCAGCTTGAGGGGGCAGGCCTACAATGAGCAGTTCTTC. It specifies CASSLRGQAYNEQFF. Full variable domain (outside the CDR3, taken from reference TRBV7-9 and TRBJ2-1): DTGVSQNPRHKITKRGQNVTFRCDPISEHNRLYWYRQTLGQGPEFLTYFQNEAQLEKSRLLSDRFSAERPKGSFSTLEIQRTEQGDSAMYLCASSLRGQAYNEQFFGPGTRLTVL.

The chain carries TRBV4-1 and TRBJ1-6; 9 nucleotides align to TRBD1. Germline trimming cut 1 base from V and 13 bases from J; bases unmatched to any gene: 17. This CDR3 spans 18 amino acids. In germline, CDR1 is MGHRA, CDR2 YSYEKL. CDR3 sequence (DNA): TGCGCCAGCAGCCAAGCAGAGCTGGGGACAGGGTTAGGGTGGCCCCTCCACTTT. Translating gives CASSQAELGTGLGWPLHF.

V and J are TRBV6-5 and TRBJ1-6, with D possibly matching TRBD1 (6 bases). Trimming took 8 bases from V and 7 from J, leaving 9 bases between them. The CDR3 spans 12 residues. Germline assignment: CDR1 MNHEY and CDR2 SVGAGI. The CDR3 region is CASRQENSPLHF. In DNA form, the CDR3 reads TGTGCCAGCCGACAGGAGAATTCACCCCTCCACTTT.

V and J are TRBV11-2 and TRBJ2-2, with TRBD2 as a possible D gene (7 bases). Per the germline V gene, CDR1 is SGHAT and CDR2 is FQNNGV. This CDR3 has 15 amino acids. The V end lost 2 bases, the J end lost 4 bases, and 11 bases lay between the germline ends. This CDR3 reads CASSLTGGRTGELFF. The CDR3 region has the DNA TGTGCCAGCAGCTTAACGGGGGGCCGCACCGGGGAGCTGTTTTTT.

This clone has more than one count but fewer than ten. The chain links TRBV28 to TRBJ1-3; weak D call: TRBD1 (5 bases). This CDR3 comprises 14 residues. The germline gives CDR1 MDHEN, CDR2 SYDVKM. Trimming stripped 3 bases from V and 5 bases from J, with 11 bases between. CDR3 region: CASSLAGFRNTIYF. The CDR3 nucleotides are TGTGCCAGCAGTTTGGCAGGGTTTAGAAACACCATATATTTT.

This chain joins TRBV4-1 and TRBJ2-7; D uncertain. V was shortened by 4 bases and J by 3 bases, with 19 bases between the two germline ends. The germline gives CDR1 MGHRA, CDR2 YSYEKL. This CDR3 is built from 16 residues. The CDR3, as DNA: TGCGCCAGCAGCCGAGGTGGGTCCGACCTTTTCTACGAGCAGTACTTC. Translated, it gives CASSRGGSDLFYEQYF.

The chain recombines TRBV24-1 with TRBJ2-3; 12 bases are a match to TRBD2. Germline values: CDR1 KGHDR, CDR2 SFDVKD. V gave up 6 bases and J gave up 3 bases; unmatched junction bases: 0. CDR3 length: 14 amino acids. The CDR3: CATSTSGRTDTQYF. For the CDR3, the DNA is TGTGCCACCAGTACTAGCGGGAGGACAGATACGCAGTATTTT.

The chain links TRBV9 to TRBJ2-3, with D perhaps matching TRBD2 (6 bases). V lost 4 bases and J lost 4, with 19 bases in between. The length of the CDR3 is 16 residues. Germline lookup yields CDR1 SGDLS and CDR2 YYNGEE. In DNA form, the CDR3 reads TGTGCCAGCAGCACAGGTGTCGGGGGAGTTGCAGATACGCAGTATTTT. Its protein is CASSTGVGGVADTQYF.

This clone came up once. The J gene is TRBJ1-1, the V gene TRBV5-5; TRBD1 might be the D (5 bases). Germline assignment: CDR1 SGHKS and CDR2 YYEKEE (reference sequence). This CDR3 is built from 15 residues. Trimming cost V 1 base and J 0 bases, with 10 bases left between them. The DNA for the CDR3 is TGTGCCAGCAGCTTGTTGGTGGACATGAACACTGAAGCTTTCTTT. Residues: CASSLLVDMNTEAFF. Complete variable domain (other parts from reference TRBV5-5 and TRBJ1-1): DAGVTQSPTHLIKTRGQQVTLRCSPISGHKSVSWYQQVLGQGPQFIFQYYEKEERGRGNFPDRFSARQFPNYSSELNVNALLLGDSALYLCASSLLVDMNTEAFFGQGTRLTVV.

The chain recombines TRBV6-5 with TRBJ1-2; 8 nucleotides align to TRBD1. V lost 4 bases to trimming and J lost 5 bases; unmatched junction nucleotides: 6. CDR3 length equals 14 residues. In germline, CDR1 is MNHEY, CDR2 SVGAGI. The CDR3 bases are TGTGCCAGCAGTTTCCGGACAGGGAAATATGGCTACACCTTC. Protein product: CASSFRTGKYGYTF.

The J gene is TRBJ2-7, the V gene TRBV6-1; TRBD1 matches 9 bases. Germline values: CDR1 MNHNS, CDR2 SASEGT. The length of the CDR3 is 15 residues. Trimming removed 1 base from V and 3 bases from J; junction bases left unmatched: 4. The CDR3 region is CASSEGTGAFYEQYF. For the CDR3, the DNA is TGTGCCAGCAGTGAAGGGACAGGGGCTTTCTACGAGCAGTACTTC.

This sequence joins TRBV10-3 and TRBJ2-7; no clear D. V lost 3 bases to trimming and J lost 3 bases, with 6 bases between them. The germline CDR1 and CDR2 sequences are ENHRY and SYGVKD. CDR3 length: 12 residues. As DNA, the CDR3 is TGTGCCATCAGTGAATATCTCTACGAGCAGTACTTC. Its translation: CAISEYLYEQYF.

The V gene is TRBV5-4, the J gene TRBJ1-4; 7 bases match TRBD1. J was trimmed by 8 bases and V by 4 bases; bases with no gene match: 11. CDR3 length equals 15 residues. The germline V gene encodes CDR1 SGHNT and CDR2 YYREEE (reference sequence). The CDR3 region is CASSPNGGQTEKLFF. The CDR3 nucleotides read TGTGCCAGCAGCCCCAACGGGGGACAGACAGAAAAACTGTTTTTT.

V is TRBV9 and J is TRBJ2-1, with D possibly being TRBD2 (5 bases). There are 14 residues in the CDR3. V was shortened by 7 bases and J by 6 bases, with 17 bases between the two germline ends. Germline V lookup: CDR1 SGDLS, CDR2 YYNGEE. The CDR3 nucleotides read TGTGCCAGCGGTCCACTAGTCCCAGCCAATGAGCAGTTCTTC. Protein product: CASGPLVPANEQFF.

J is TRBJ1-5 and V is TRBV5-1; the D gene is possibly TRBD1 (6 bases). Deletions cut 4 bases from V and 6 bases from J, with 17 bases between. The CDR3 has 15 amino acids. CDR1 and CDR2 (germline): SGHRS, YFSETQ. CDR3 sequence reads: CASSETGDRGQPQHF. CDR3 DNA sequence: TGCGCCAGCAGCGAGACAGGAGATCGGGGTCAGCCCCAGCATTTT.

This rearrangement joins TRBV6-5 to TRBJ2-1; 7 nucleotides align to TRBD2. The CDR3 extends over 15 amino acids. V was pared by 5 bases and J by 7 bases, with 11 bases of the junction left unmatched. Looked up from germline, CDR1 is MNHEY and CDR2 is SVGAGI. In DNA, the CDR3 is TGTGCCAGCAGTCCCGGGACTACCCCTGGAAATGAGCAGTTCTTC. It encodes CASSPGTTPGNEQFF.

The chain uses TRBV5-1 and TRBJ2-1; unclear D gene. V was trimmed by 0 bases and J by 4 bases, leaving 17 bases between them. Germline loops: CDR1 SGHRS, CDR2 YFSETQ. CDR3 length equals 17 residues. The CDR3 DNA reads as TGCGCCAGCAGCTTGGATATAGGCAGTGGGCTTTACAATGAGCAGTTCTTC. This translates into CASSLDIGSGLYNEQFF. Filled out from reference TRBV5-1 and TRBJ2-1, the complete variable domain reads KAGVTQTPRYLIKTRGQQVTLSCSPISGHRSVSWYQQTPGQGLQFLFEYFSETQRNKGNFPGRFSGRQFSNSRSEMNVSTLELGDSALYLCASSLDIGSGLYNEQFFGPGTRLTVL.